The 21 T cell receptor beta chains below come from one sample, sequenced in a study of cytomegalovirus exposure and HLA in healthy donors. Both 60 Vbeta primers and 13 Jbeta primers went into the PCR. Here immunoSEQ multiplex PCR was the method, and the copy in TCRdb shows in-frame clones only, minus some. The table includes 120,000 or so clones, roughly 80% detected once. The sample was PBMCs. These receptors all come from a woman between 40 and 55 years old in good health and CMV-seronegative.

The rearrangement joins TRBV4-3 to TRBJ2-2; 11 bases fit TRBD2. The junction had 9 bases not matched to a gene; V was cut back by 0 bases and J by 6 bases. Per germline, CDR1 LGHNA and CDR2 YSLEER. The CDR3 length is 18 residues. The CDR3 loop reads CASSQDWEVAGGSGELFF. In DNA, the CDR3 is TGCGCCAGCAGCCAAGATTGGGAGGTAGCGGGAGGGTCCGGGGAGCTGTTTTTT.

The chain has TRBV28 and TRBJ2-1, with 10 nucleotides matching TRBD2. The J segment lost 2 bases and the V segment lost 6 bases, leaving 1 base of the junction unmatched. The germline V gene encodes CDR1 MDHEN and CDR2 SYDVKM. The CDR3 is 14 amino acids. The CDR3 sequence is CASRLAGAYNEQFF. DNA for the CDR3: TGTGCCAGCAGGCTAGCGGGAGCCTACAATGAGCAGTTCTTC. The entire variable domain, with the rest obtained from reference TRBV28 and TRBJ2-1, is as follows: DVKVTQSSRYLVKRTGEKVFLECVQDMDHENMFWYRQDPGLGLRLIYFSYDVKMKEKGDIPEGYSVSREKKERFSLILESASTNQTSMYLCASRLAGAYNEQFFGPGTRLTVL.

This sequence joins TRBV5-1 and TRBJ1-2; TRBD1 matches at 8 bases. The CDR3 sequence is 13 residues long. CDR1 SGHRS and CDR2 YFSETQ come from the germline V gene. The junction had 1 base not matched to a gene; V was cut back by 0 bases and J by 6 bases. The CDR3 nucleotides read TGCGCCAGCAGCTTGGCAGGGGGCCATGGCTACACCTTC. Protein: CASSLAGGHGYTF.

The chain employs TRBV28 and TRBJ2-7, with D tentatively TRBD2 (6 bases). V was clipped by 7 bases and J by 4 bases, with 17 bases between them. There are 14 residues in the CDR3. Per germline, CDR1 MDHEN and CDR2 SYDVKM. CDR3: CASNQGGTVYEQYF. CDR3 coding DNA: TGTGCCAGCAATCAGGGCGGGACCGTTTACGAGCAGTACTTC.

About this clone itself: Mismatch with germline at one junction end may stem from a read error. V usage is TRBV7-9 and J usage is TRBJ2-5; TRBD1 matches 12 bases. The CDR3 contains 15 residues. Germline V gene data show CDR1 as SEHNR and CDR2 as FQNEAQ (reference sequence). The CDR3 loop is CASSPGTGGVEAQYF. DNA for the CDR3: TGTGCCAGCAGTCCGGGGACAGGGGGCGTAGAGGCCCAGTACTTC.

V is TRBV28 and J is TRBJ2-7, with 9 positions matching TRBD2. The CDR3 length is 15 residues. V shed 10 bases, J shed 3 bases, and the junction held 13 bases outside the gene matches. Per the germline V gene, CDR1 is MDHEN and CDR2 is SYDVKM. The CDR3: CANPSPWTSDYEQYF. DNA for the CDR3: TGTGCCAACCCCTCACCTTGGACTAGCGACTACGAGCAGTACTTC.

As DNA, the CDR3 is TGTGCCAGTAGTATCGGCAGGGTCCAGTCCCGGGGGGAGACCCAGTACTTC. Its protein is CASSIGRVQSRGETQYF. This sequence joins TRBV19 and TRBJ2-5; perhaps TRBD2 as D (6 bases). CDR1 and CDR2 from the germline V gene are LNHDA and SQIVND (reference sequence). The CDR3 has 17 amino acids. V was clipped by 3 bases and J by 5 bases, with 22 bases between them.

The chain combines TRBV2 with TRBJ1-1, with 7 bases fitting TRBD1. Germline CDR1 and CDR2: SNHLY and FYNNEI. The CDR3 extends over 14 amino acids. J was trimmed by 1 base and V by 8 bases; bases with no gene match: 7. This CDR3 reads CASRGQVANTEAFF. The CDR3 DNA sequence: TGTGCCAGCCGAGGACAGGTCGCGAACACTGAAGCTTTCTTT.

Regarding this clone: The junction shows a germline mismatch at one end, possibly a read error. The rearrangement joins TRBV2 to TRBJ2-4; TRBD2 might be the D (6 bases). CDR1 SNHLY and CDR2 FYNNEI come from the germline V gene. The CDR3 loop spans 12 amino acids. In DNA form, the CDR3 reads TGTGCCAGCAGTGAGCGGGAAAACAGTCAGTACTTC. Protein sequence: CASSERENSQYF.

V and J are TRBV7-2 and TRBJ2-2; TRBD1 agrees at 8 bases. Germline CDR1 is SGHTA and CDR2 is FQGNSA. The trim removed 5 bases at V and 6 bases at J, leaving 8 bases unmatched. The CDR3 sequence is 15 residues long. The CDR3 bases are TGTGCCAGCAGCCCTCGGACAGGGCGGGCCGGGGAGCTGTTTTTT. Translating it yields CASSPRTGRAGELFF.

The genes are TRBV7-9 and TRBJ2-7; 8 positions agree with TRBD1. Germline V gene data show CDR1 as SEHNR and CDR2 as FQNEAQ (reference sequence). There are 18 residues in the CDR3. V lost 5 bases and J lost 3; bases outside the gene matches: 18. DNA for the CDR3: TGTGCCAGCAGCAACAGAGGGGGGACAGGAGGGGGGTACTACGAGCAGTACTTC. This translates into CASSNRGGTGGGYYEQYF.

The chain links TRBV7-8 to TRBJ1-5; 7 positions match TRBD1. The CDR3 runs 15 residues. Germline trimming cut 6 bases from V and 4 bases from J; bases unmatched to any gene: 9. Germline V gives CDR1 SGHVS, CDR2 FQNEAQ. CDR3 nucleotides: TGTGCCAGCAGTCCAGGGGGAGGCGGAAATCAGCCCCAGCATTTT. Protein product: CASSPGGGGNQPQHF.

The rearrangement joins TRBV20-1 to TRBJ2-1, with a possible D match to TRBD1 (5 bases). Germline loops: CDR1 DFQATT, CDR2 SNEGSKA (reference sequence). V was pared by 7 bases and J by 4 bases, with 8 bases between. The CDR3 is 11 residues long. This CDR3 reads CSVQGYNEQFF. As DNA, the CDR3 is TGCAGTGTCCAGGGTTACAATGAGCAGTTCTTC.

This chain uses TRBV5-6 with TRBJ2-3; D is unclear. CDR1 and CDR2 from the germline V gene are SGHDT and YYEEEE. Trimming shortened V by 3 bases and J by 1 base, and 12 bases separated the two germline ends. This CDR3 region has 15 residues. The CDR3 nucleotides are TGTGCCAGCAGCTGGGCACTCCGAGGCACAGATACGCAGTATTTT. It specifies CASSWALRGTDTQYF. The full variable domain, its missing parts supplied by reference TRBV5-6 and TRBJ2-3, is DAGVTQSPTHLIKTRGQQVTLRCSPKSGHDTVSWYQQALGQGPQFIFQYYEEEERQRGNFPDRFSGHQFPNYSSELNVNALLLGDSALYLCASSWALRGTDTQYFGPGTRLTVL.

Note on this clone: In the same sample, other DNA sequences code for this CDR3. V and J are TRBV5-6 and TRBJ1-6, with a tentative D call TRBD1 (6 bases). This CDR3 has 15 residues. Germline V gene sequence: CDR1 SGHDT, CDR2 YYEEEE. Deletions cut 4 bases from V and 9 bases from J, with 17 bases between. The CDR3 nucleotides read TGTGCCAGCAGCGCAGTGCAGGGGAAGGGTTCACCCCTCCACTTT. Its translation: CASSAVQGKGSPLHF.

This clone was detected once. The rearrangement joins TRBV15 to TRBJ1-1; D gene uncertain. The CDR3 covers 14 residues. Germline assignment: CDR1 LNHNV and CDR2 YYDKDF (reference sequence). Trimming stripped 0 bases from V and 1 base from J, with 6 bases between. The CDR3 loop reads CATSRDRANTEAFF. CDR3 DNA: TGTGCCACCAGCAGAGATAGAGCGAACACTGAAGCTTTCTTT.

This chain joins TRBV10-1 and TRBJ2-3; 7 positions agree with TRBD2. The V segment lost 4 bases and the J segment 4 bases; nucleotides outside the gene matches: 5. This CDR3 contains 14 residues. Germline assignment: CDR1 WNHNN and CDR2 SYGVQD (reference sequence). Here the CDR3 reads CASSGTRYADTQYF. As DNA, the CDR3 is TGCGCCAGCAGTGGGACTAGATATGCAGATACGCAGTATTTT.

CDR3 DNA sequence: TGTGCCAGCAGTTACGGGACTAGCAGCCACGAGCAGTACTTC. Encoded protein: CASSYGTSSHEQYF. V usage is TRBV6-5 and J usage is TRBJ2-7; 9 positions match TRBD2. The CDR3 is made up of 14 amino acids. With 2 bases clipped from V and 5 bases from J, the junction kept 4 bases outside the gene matches. Germline V gives CDR1 MNHEY, CDR2 SVGAGI.

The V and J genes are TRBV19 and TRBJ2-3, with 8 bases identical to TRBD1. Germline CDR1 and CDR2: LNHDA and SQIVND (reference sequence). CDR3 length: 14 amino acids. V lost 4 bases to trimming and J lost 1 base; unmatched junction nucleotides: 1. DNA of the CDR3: TGTGCCAGTAGTACAGGGGGCGGCACAGATACGCAGTATTTT. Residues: CASSTGGGTDTQYF.

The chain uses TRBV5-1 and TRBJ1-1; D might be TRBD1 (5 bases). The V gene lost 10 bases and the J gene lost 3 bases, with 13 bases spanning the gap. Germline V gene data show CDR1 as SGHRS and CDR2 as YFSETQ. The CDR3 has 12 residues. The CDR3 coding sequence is TGCGCCTCAGGGAATAGGGACACTGAAGCTTTCTTT. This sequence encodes CASGNRDTEAFF.

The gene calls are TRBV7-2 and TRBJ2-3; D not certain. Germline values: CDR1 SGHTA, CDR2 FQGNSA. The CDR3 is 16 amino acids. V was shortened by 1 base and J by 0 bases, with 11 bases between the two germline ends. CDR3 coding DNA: TGTGCCAGCAGCTTAGTTGGCGGAGACAGCACAGATACGCAGTATTTT. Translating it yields CASSLVGGDSTDTQYF.